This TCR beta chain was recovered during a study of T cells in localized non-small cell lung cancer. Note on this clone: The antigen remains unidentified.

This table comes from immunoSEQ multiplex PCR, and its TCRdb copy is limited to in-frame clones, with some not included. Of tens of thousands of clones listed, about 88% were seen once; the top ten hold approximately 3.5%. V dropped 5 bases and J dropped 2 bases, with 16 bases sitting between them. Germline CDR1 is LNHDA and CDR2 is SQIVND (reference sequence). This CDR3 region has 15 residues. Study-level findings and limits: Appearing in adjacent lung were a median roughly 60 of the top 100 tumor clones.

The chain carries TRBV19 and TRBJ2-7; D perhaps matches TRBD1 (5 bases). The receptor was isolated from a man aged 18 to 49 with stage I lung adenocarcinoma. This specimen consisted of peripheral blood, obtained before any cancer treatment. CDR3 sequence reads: CASSYQDSLPYEQYF. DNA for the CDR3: TGTGCCAGTAGTTACCAAGACAGTCTTCCCTACGAGCAGTACTTC.